This T cell receptor (beta chain) stems from a study of cytomegalovirus exposure and HLA in healthy donors. The overall study: The Caucasian-associated ancestry cluster held 80% to 90% of roughly 400 genotyped donors. Whole-study results and caveats: The investigators catalogued 180 or so TCR beta chains as cytomegalovirus-associated.

The germline V gene has CDR1 SEHNR and CDR2 FQNEAQ (reference sequence). V was trimmed by 5 bases and J by 5 bases, leaving 12 bases between them. The CDR3 has 13 residues. With 60 Vbeta and 13 Jbeta primers, the PCR was carried out. Produced via immunoSEQ multiplex PCR; TCRdb's table is partial and in-frame only. The sample shows roughly 120,000 clones, 77% of them seen only once. Details on this clone: The antigen remains unidentified.

The sequence came from a man aged 18 to 35 in good health and CMV-seropositive. The chain couples TRBV7-9 to TRBJ2-5; no definite D call. Sequenced: PBMCs. CDR3 in amino acids: CASSLLEFETQYF. CDR3 in DNA: TGTGCCAGCAGCCTGCTTGAGTTTGAGACCCAGTACTTC.